Listed here is a single TCR beta chain. Its cognate antigen is unknown. Amplification yielded TCR beta CDR3 regions, with RNA transcripts as the source. A set of HTBI primers served as the primers for a first-round RT-PCR of the TCR CDR3. TCRdb independently ran MiXCR on the multiplex PCR reads; one entry per CDR3 protein. The data hold a few hundred thousand distinct CDR3 sequences, with roughly 15% observed a single time. Diagnoses were established using clinical symptoms, serum thyroxine and TRAb, thyroid ultrasound and orbital computed tomography. PBMCs were sourced from roughly 9.1 ml fresh peripheral blood. These data belong to a study of T cells in Graves' hyperthyroidism and ophthalmopathy. Study-wide background: The initial diagnosis was the point when peripheral blood was collected, ahead of any treatment. Study findings and constraints: Blood also contained most expanded thyroid clonotypes above 0.001.

The source of this sequence is a woman between 40 and 50 years old with Graves' ophthalmopathy. The sequenced material came from blood.

The CDR3 loop is CSASDLVRDSNTGELFF. The CDR3 region has the DNA TGCAGTGCTTCAGACCTCGTTCGGGACTCGAACACCGGGGAGCTGTTTTTT. The chain carries TRBV20-1 and TRBJ2-2, with a weak D call TRBD2 (6 bases). Germline V CDR1 and CDR2: DFQATT, SNEGSKA (reference sequence). The CDR3 sequence is 17 residues long. V lost 5 bases, J lost 0 bases, and 19 bases lay in between.